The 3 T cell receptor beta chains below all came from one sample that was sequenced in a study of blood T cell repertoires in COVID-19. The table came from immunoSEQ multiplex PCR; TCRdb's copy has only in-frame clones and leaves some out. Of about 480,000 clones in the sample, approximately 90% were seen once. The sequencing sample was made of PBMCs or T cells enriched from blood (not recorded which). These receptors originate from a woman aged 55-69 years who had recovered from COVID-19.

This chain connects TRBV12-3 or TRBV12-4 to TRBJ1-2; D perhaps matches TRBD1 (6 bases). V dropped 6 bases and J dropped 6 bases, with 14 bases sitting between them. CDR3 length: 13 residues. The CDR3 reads CASREQGIHGYTF. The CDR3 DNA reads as TGTGCCAGCAGGGAGCAGGGGATCCATGGCTACACCTTC.

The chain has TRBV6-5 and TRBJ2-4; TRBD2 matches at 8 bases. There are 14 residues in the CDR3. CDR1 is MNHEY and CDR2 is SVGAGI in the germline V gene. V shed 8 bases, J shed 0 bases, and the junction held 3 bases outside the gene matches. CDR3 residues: CASRGGLAKNIQYF. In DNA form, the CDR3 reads TGTGCCAGCCGGGGGGGCCTAGCCAAAAACATTCAGTACTTC.

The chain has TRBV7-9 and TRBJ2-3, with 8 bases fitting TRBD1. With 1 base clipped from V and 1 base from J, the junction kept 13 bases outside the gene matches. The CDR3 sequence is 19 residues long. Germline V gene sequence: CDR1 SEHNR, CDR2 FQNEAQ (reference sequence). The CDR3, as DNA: TGTGCCAGCAGCTTAGGATGGACAGGGACCTTGGGTGGCACAGATACGCAGTATTTT. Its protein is CASSLGWTGTLGGTDTQYF.